Listed below are T cell receptor beta chains from one sample, sequenced in a study of blood T cell repertoires in COVID-19. The method was immunoSEQ multiplex PCR; TCRdb's version includes in-frame clones alone and lacks a portion of them. Among around 250,000 clones listed, about 80% were seen once. The sequenced sample was peripheral blood. Source of these receptors: a man between 25 and 39 years old who had recovered from COVID-19. Each CDR3 is given with its conserved first and last residue. Clone size is shown for a subset of rows, as once, few, many or a class of expanded clone.

TRBJ2-2 | . | TRBV5-1 | 15 | CASSFSSGGTGELFF
TRBJ2-4 | . | TRBV2 | 11 | CASREANIQYF
TRBJ2-6 | . | TRBV19 | 14 | CASNQGTGANVLTF
TRBJ1-6 | . | TRBV5-6 | 15 | CASSFGQGGNSPLHF
TRBJ2-6 | . | TRBV19 | 15 | CASSIAGSGANVLTF
TRBJ1-5 | . | TRBV6-6 | 14 | CASRQQGASQPQHF
TRBJ2-1 | . | TRBV6-5 | 15 | CASSRGQGPYNEQFF
TRBJ2-2 | . | TRBV25-1 | 14 | CASSEYIRSGELFF
TRBJ2-5 | few | TRBV18 | 13 | CASSQGAAETQYF
TRBJ2-1 | . | TRBV5-5 | 13 | CASSLADNNEQFF
TRBJ1-5 | once | TRBV6-5 | 15 | CASSLDGAGKQPQHF
TRBJ1-2 | once | TRBV9 | 13 | CASSSDLGYGYTF
TRBJ2-1 | . | TRBV3-1/TRBV3-2 | 13 | CASSQDGGGGRFF
TRBJ1-5 | . | TRBV19 | 15 | CASSIDTGDNQPQHF
TRBJ1-1 | . | TRBV6-1 | 13 | CASSEWGGTEAFF
TRBJ2-2 | . | TRBV9 | 14 | CASRRDQEAGELFF
TRBJ2-1 | . | TRBV25-1 | 16 | CASSGGTVLPYNEQFF
TRBJ2-5 | once | TRBV5-1 | 14 | CASSLAGARETQYF
TRBJ2-5 | many | TRBV5-1 | 14 | CASRGQGISETQYF
TRBJ2-1 | once | TRBV6-5 | 15 | CASSPLRGYYNEQFF
TRBJ1-2 | . | TRBV9 | 14 | CASSARTGEGGYTF
TRBJ1-2 | . | TRBV5-1 | 17 | CASSLTPTDQSYYGYTF
TRBJ2-1 | . | TRBV6-2/TRBV6-3 | 14 | CASSYPTGNNEQFF
TRBJ2-2 | once | TRBV6-5 | 15 | CASSYSGGRSGELFF
TRBJ2-1 | . | TRBV2 | 14 | CASSDTRGYNEQFF
TRBJ2-1 | . | TRBV6-5 | 16 | CASSYSKRGGFHEQFF
TRBJ1-5 | . | TRBV6-5 | 15 | CASSFGTGANQPQHF
TRBJ1-1 | few | TRBV4-2 | 15 | CASSQVSAGYTEAFF
TRBJ1-2 | few | TRBV6-2/TRBV6-3 | 18 | CASSPHTGGETWSYGYTF
TRBJ1-1 | . | TRBV6-1 | 15 | CASSDRVFRNTEAFF
TRBJ1-1 | . | TRBV7-9 | 12 | CASSWGQAAAFF
TRBJ1-6 | . | TRBV9 | 13 | CASNDRANSPLHF
TRBJ2-3 | . | TRBV21-1 | 13 | CASGGQGADTQYF
TRBJ2-1 | . | TRBV15 | 16 | CATSRVYGTGVNEQFF
TRBJ1-5 | once | TRBV18 | 15 | CASSPQGGNGQPQHF
TRBJ2-7 | . | TRBV5-4 | 15 | CASSRRQGEAYEQYF
TRBJ1-1 | . | TRBV18 | 16 | CASSPPSRTGGAKAFF
TRBJ2-3 | . | TRBV5-4 | 17 | CASSRTSGGAGTDTQYF
TRBJ1-6 | . | TRBV5-4 | 15 | CASSLGQGFNSPLHF
TRBJ1-2 | . | TRBV29-1 | 11 | CSVAGADGYTF
TRBJ2-5 | . | TRBV7-7 | 13 | CASSKGTVETQYF
TRBJ2-7 | once | TRBV10-3 | 14 | CAISTRQGTYEQYF
TRBJ1-4 | . | TRBV10-1 | 19 | CASTFPEIDRGLSNEKLFF
TRBJ2-7 | . | TRBV27 | 16 | CASSFVRGQGSHEQYF
TRBJ2-5 | . | TRBV2 | 15 | CASSGTGGGGETQYF
TRBJ2-4 | . | TRBV19 | 16 | CARDFGTGGTKNIQYF
TRBJ1-2 | . | TRBV23-1 | 16 | CASSQTSKRARYGYTF
TRBJ1-5 | . | TRBV18 | 17 | CASSLSGSTFSNQPQHF